Listed here are 4 T cell receptor beta chains from one sample, sequenced in a study of cytomegalovirus exposure and HLA in healthy donors. The PCR contained 60 Vbeta and 13 Jbeta primers. The assay was immunoSEQ multiplex PCR, and TCRdb's table has in-frame clones only and misses some. Among 84,000 or so clones listed, 76% were seen once. The sequencing sample was made of PBMCs. These TCRs come from a male donor in good health and CMV-seronegative.

This clone was counted between two and nine times. The rearrangement joins TRBV28 to TRBJ1-2; the D is unclear. V was pared by 5 bases and J by 6 bases, with 16 bases between. CDR3 length equals 14 residues. Germline CDR1 MDHEN, CDR2 SYDVKM. The CDR3 is CASSQRAVPNGYTF. In DNA, the CDR3 is TGTGCCAGCAGTCAGAGAGCGGTGCCCAATGGCTACACCTTC.

The genes are TRBV19 and TRBJ2-4, with 15 bases that match TRBD2. V lost 4 bases and J lost 7; bases outside the gene matches: 11. Germline assignment: CDR1 LNHDA and CDR2 SQIVND (reference sequence). This CDR3 is 18 amino acids long. The CDR3 sequence: CASSRGLAGGLGGNIQYF. The CDR3 region has the DNA TGTGCCAGTAGTAGAGGACTAGCGGGAGGGCTCGGTGGGAACATTCAGTACTTC.

The chain couples TRBV5-8 to TRBJ2-5; D perhaps matches TRBD1 (5 bases). The CDR3 spans 16 residues. Germline CDR1 reads SGHTS; CDR2 reads YDEGEE. The V gene lost 1 base and the J gene lost 5 bases, with 18 bases spanning the gap. CDR3 DNA: TGTGCCAGCAGCTTGTCAGGGCAGGGAAGCTTTGAGACCCAGTACTTC. This gives the protein CASSLSGQGSFETQYF. The variable domain in full, completed from reference TRBV5-8 and TRBJ2-5, reads EAGVTQSPTHLIKTRGQQATLRCSPISGHTSVYWYQQALGLGLQFLLWYDEGEERNRGNFPPRFSGRQFPNYSSELNVNALELEDSALYLCASSLSGQGSFETQYFGPGTRLLVL.

This chain joins TRBV2 and TRBJ2-4, with 10 nucleotides matching TRBD2. V dropped 5 bases and J dropped 4; count of bases not matched to a gene: 5. The CDR3 totals 15 residues. The germline V gene encodes CDR1 SNHLY and CDR2 FYNNEI. The CDR3 sequence is CASSPGTSEKNIQYF. The CDR3 region has the DNA TGTGCCAGCAGTCCCGGGACTAGCGAAAAAAACATTCAGTACTTC.